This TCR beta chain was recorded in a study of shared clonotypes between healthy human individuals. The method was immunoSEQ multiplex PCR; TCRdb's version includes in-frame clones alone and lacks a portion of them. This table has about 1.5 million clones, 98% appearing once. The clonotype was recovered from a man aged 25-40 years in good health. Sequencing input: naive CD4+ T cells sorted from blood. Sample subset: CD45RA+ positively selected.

CDR3 in amino acids: CASSGTGLMNTEAFF. In DNA, the CDR3 is TGTGCCAGCAGCGGAACAGGGTTAATGAACACTGAAGCTTTCTTT. J is TRBJ1-1 and V is TRBV9, with a tentative D call TRBD1 (6 bases). From germline, CDR1 is SGDLS and CDR2 YYNGEE. V was trimmed by 3 bases and J by 0 bases, leaving 12 bases between them. CDR3 length equals 15 residues.